The source of this TCR beta chain is a study of cytomegalovirus exposure and HLA in healthy donors. Background on the study: From approximately 170 million T cells, an earlier analysis saw 117 million unique TCR beta sequences. Study-level findings and limits: It was shown in a later analysis that HLA-associated TCR beta chains were more clonally expanded than other, equally common chains. Generally TCR sequences proved uncommon, though certain public TCRs appeared in numerous donors.

On this clone itself: Its target is not known.

PCR was performed using 60 Vbeta and 13 Jbeta primers. The assay was immunoSEQ multiplex PCR, and TCRdb's table has in-frame clones only and misses some. The repertoire includes some 120,000 clones, approximately 78% of them detected once, and 6.3% sits in the top ten. The sequenced sample consisted of PBMCs. The sequence was obtained from a middle-aged woman in good health and CMV-seronegative.

CDR3 in amino acids: CASSIRPGQGPYEQYF. The CDR3 coding sequence is TGTGCCAGCAGTATCCGCCCGGGACAGGGCCCCTACGAGCAGTACTTC. The chain employs TRBV27 and TRBJ2-7; 9 bases line up with TRBD1. Germline V gene sequence: CDR1 MNHEY, CDR2 SMNVEV (reference sequence). V dropped 5 bases and J dropped 2; count of bases not matched to a gene: 10. The length of the CDR3 is 16 residues.